The 29 T cell receptor beta chains presented below share a single source sample, sequenced in a study of response to subunit inactivated influenza vaccine. Each CDR3 protein is one row after TCRdb ran MiXCR on the RT-PCR reads. The data show about 190,000 distinct CDR3 sequences, about 15% seen once. Sequenced material: CD8+ T cells sorted from PBMCs, taken 5 to 6 days after vaccination. The receptors were sampled from a man in his fifties who received an inactivated influenza vaccine.

This clonotype has a count of ten or more. The chain carries TRBV24-1 and TRBJ2-5, with D unclear. The CDR3 extends over 13 amino acids. V lost 8 bases and J 5 bases, leaving 14 bases between the germline ends. Germline loops: CDR1 KGHDR, CDR2 SFDVKD. The CDR3 DNA reads as TGTGCCACCACGGGTCCAATCGGGGAGACCCAGTACTTC. It is translated as CATTGPIGETQYF.

This clonotype occurred many times. The chain couples TRBV6-2 or TRBV6-3 to TRBJ2-1, with D perhaps being TRBD1 or TRBD2 (6 bases each). With 5 bases removed from V and 7 bases from J, the gap between germline ends came to 24 bases. The length of the CDR3 is 17 residues. Germline values: CDR1 MNHEY, CDR2 SVGEGT. The CDR3, as DNA: TGTGCCAGCAGTGCTAGGGGGTCAACCGTAGGGGGGAATGAGCAGTTCTTC. Its protein product is CASSARGSTVGGNEQFF.

This clonotype was detected only once. The genes are TRBV1 and TRBJ2-7; the DNA was not compared with TRBD2, the D call given in the table. TRBV1 is shown as a pseudogene. The CDR3 extends over 17 amino acids. In DNA form, the CDR3 reads TGCACCAGCAGCCCTGGGACTAGCGGGAGGACGTTCTACGAGCAGTACTTC. This codes for CTSSPGTSGRTFYEQYF.

The rearrangement joins TRBV19 to TRBJ2-1; D ambiguous. Germline CDR1 and CDR2: LNHDA and SQIVND (reference sequence). The CDR3 has 15 amino acids. V was shortened by 3 bases and J by 6 bases, with 15 bases between the two germline ends. CDR3 in amino acids: CASSIRTPGRNEQFF. Here the CDR3 DNA reads TGTGCCAGTAGTATCAGAACCCCCGGTCGCAATGAGCAGTTCTTC.

This clonotype was seen more than once but under ten times. J is TRBJ1-1 and V is TRBV29-1; D ambiguous. The CDR3 extends over 11 amino acids. Trimming stripped 3 bases from V and 7 bases from J, with 9 bases between. Germline V gene lookup returns CDR1 SQVTM and CDR2 ANQGSEA. This chain's CDR3 is CSVDEGFEAFF. The CDR3 DNA reads as TGCAGCGTTGACGAGGGTTTTGAAGCTTTCTTT.

The chain combines TRBV29-1 with TRBJ2-3, with TRBD2 identical over 12 bases. CDR3 length: 17 amino acids. V was pared by 6 bases and J by 2 bases, with 12 bases of the junction left unmatched. The germline V gene has CDR1 SQVTM and CDR2 ANQGSEA. The CDR3 loop reads CSVDSRLAGAPTDTQYF. Here the CDR3 DNA reads TGCAGCGTAGATAGCCGACTAGCGGGAGCCCCCACAGATACGCAGTATTTT.

There are many counts of this clonotype. The rearrangement uses TRBV29-1 and TRBJ2-1, with a tentative D call TRBD2 (6 bases). The CDR3 contains 14 residues. Per the germline V gene, CDR1 is SQVTM and CDR2 is ANQGSEA. The germline V and J ends were trimmed by 3 bases and 5 bases, with 14 bases remaining between them. The CDR3 loop is CSVESLAEDNEQFF. The CDR3, as DNA: TGCAGCGTTGAGTCTTTAGCGGAGGACAATGAGCAGTTCTTC.

J is TRBJ1-2 and V is TRBV6-1, with 8 bases lining up with TRBD1. CDR1 is MNHNS and CDR2 is SASEGT in the germline V gene. The V segment lost 6 bases and the J segment 5 bases; nucleotides outside the gene matches: 5. This CDR3 has 13 amino acids. Written as DNA, the CDR3 is TGTGCCAGCAGGCGGACAGGGCGGTATGGCTACACCTTC. Amino acids: CASRRTGRYGYTF.

This clonotype was found a few times. The rearrangement joins TRBV11-1 to TRBJ2-5; tentatively, D is TRBD1 or TRBD2 (5 bases each). Germline V gene data show CDR1 as SGHAT and CDR2 as FQDESV (reference sequence). The CDR3 spans 19 residues. Between the trimmed V and J ends, which lost 1 base and 4 bases, there was a span of 25 bases. The CDR3 region is CASSLVTLGTPLVTETQYF. The CDR3 region has the DNA TGTGCCAGCAGCTTAGTGACCCTCGGGACGCCCCTGGTCACAGAGACCCAGTACTTC.

This clonotype was seen repeatedly, ten times or more. The rearrangement links TRBV4-1 to TRBJ2-1, with 10 bases lining up with TRBD2. The V and J ends lost 5 bases and 2 bases, in that order; junction bases with no gene match: 3. The CDR3 runs 15 residues. Germline CDR1 MGHRA, CDR2 YSYEKL. CDR3 DNA: TGCGCCAGCAGCTTTGGGACTAGCGCCTACAATGAGCAGTTCTTC. It is translated as CASSFGTSAYNEQFF.

The rearrangement uses TRBV15 and TRBJ2-2; D not certain. Germline values: CDR1 LNHNV, CDR2 YYDKDF (reference sequence). There are 14 residues in the CDR3. Trimming took 0 bases from V and 6 from J, leaving 8 bases between them. The CDR3 protein is CATSRDGRAGELFF. The CDR3 DNA is TGTGCCACCAGCAGAGATGGACGGGCCGGGGAGCTGTTTTTT.

This rearrangement joins TRBV7-9 to TRBJ2-7; D perhaps matches TRBD1 (7 bases). The CDR3 is 13 amino acids. Germline CDR1 reads SEHNR; CDR2 reads FQNEAQ (reference sequence). The V and J ends lost 5 bases and 3 bases respectively, with 11 bases between them. This chain's CDR3 is CASSGGTVYEQYF. As DNA, the CDR3 is TGTGCCAGCAGCGGGGGGACAGTCTACGAGCAGTACTTC.

The J gene is TRBJ2-1, the V gene TRBV12-3 or TRBV12-4, with D hard to call. The CDR3 is 13 residues long. Trimming cost V 7 bases and J 4 bases, with 11 bases left between them. In nucleotides, the CDR3 is TGTGCCAGCACCCCCAGTGGTTACAATGAGCAGTTCTTC. It encodes CASTPSGYNEQFF.

Many counts were recorded for this clonotype. The gene calls are TRBV28 and TRBJ1-1; maybe TRBD1 (5 bases). Germline CDR1 reads MDHEN; CDR2 reads SYDVKM. The CDR3 has 16 residues. V shed 2 bases and J shed 0 bases, with 13 bases lying between them. CDR3 in amino acids: CASSLETDYMNTEAFF. The CDR3 DNA is TGTGCCAGCAGTTTAGAGACAGACTACATGAACACTGAAGCTTTCTTT.

This clonotype showed up just a few times. The CDR3 coding sequence is TGTGCCAGCGGGGTAGCGGGAGGCAATGAGCAGTTCTTC. This encodes CASGVAGGNEQFF. J is TRBJ2-1 and V is TRBV6-1; 10 bases fit TRBD2. Trimming took 8 bases from V and 6 from J; bases not matched to a gene: 4. The CDR3 contains 13 residues. Germline V gene sequence: CDR1 MNHNS, CDR2 SASEGT.

The chain is built from TRBV7-2 and TRBJ2-7; 10 bases fit TRBD1. The CDR3 covers 14 residues. V shed 4 bases and J 7 bases; nucleotides not matched to a gene: 7. CDR1 and CDR2 from the germline V gene are SGHTA and FQGNSA. The CDR3 region has the DNA TGTGCCAGCAGCTGGGCCGGGACAGGGGATGAGCAGTACTTC. This codes for CASSWAGTGDEQYF.

This clonotype came up a few times. This rearrangement joins TRBV29-1 to TRBJ2-1; D perhaps matches TRBD2 (6 bases). The CDR3 covers 12 residues. V shed 6 bases and J shed 5 bases, with 11 bases lying between them. Germline CDR1 and CDR2: SQVTM and ANQGSEA. DNA of the CDR3: TGCAGCGTCATTAGCGGAAACAATGAGCAGTTCTTC. This translates into CSVISGNNEQFF.

The V call is TRBV6-2 or TRBV6-3, the J call TRBJ1-1; a possible D gene is TRBD1 (5 bases). Germline CDR1 and CDR2: MNHEY and SVGEGT. The CDR3 has 14 amino acids. The V and J ends lost 6 bases and 5 bases respectively, with 16 bases between them. In DNA form, the CDR3 reads TGTGCCAGCAGCCGCCCCAGGGTCCGGACTGAAGCTTTCTTT. The encoded protein is CASSRPRVRTEAFF.

This clonotype has more than one count but fewer than ten. The chain joins TRBV27 to TRBJ2-5, with 8 bases identical to TRBD1. Germline V gene data show CDR1 as MNHEY and CDR2 as SMNVEV (reference sequence). The CDR3 spans 13 residues. With V trimmed by 11 bases and J by 5 bases, 10 bases remained unmatched. The DNA of the CDR3 is TGTGCCCTCGGACAGGGAATTTTGGAGACCCAGTACTTC. It translates to CALGQGILETQYF.

This clonotype has a count of ten or more. The chain carries TRBV20-1 and TRBJ2-3; TRBD2 agrees at 7 bases. Unmatched junction bases numbered 8, after V lost 0 bases and J lost 2 bases. The length of the CDR3 is 16 residues. CDR1 and CDR2 from the germline V gene are DFQATT and SNEGSKA (reference sequence). The CDR3 reads CSAREGQGRVTDTQYF. DNA for the CDR3: TGCAGTGCTAGAGAAGGCCAAGGGAGGGTCACAGATACGCAGTATTTT.

There are a few counts of this clonotype. The gene calls are TRBV20-1 and TRBJ2-7; the D is unclear. Trimming cost V 3 bases and J 2 bases, with 14 bases left between them. CDR1 and CDR2 from the germline V gene are DFQATT and SNEGSKA (reference sequence). CDR3 length equals 14 residues. As DNA, the CDR3 is TGCAGTGCTAGGCCCGTAAAGAGCACCTACGAGCAGTACTTC. Translated, it gives CSARPVKSTYEQYF.

This clonotype has just a few counts. This chain links TRBV7-9 with TRBJ2-1; D is possibly TRBD2 (5 bases). V lost 6 bases to trimming and J lost 7 bases, with 13 bases between them. There are 13 residues in the CDR3. In germline, CDR1 is SEHNR, CDR2 FQNEAQ (reference sequence). For the CDR3, the DNA is TGTGCCAGCAGTCCCCCCGGGAAAAATGAGCAGTTCTTC. It codes for CASSPPGKNEQFF.

The CDR3 DNA reads as TGTGCCAGCCGAAAAGGGTGGGGTAACACTGAAGCTTTCTTT. As protein: CASRKGWGNTEAFF. This chain joins TRBV3-1 and TRBJ1-1; D ambiguous. In germline, CDR1 is LGHDT, CDR2 YNNKEL (reference sequence). The CDR3 is 14 amino acids. Trimming took 8 bases from V and 2 from J, leaving 15 bases between them. The whole variable domain, filled in from reference TRBV3-1 and TRBJ1-1, reads DTAVSQTPKYLVTQMGNDKSIKCEQNLGHDTMYWYKQDSKKFLKIMFSYNNKELIINETVPNRFSPKSPDKAHLNLHINSLELGDSAVYFCASRKGWGNTEAFFGQGTRLTVV.

This chain joins TRBV19 and TRBJ2-7; D ambiguous. Germline V gives CDR1 LNHDA, CDR2 SQIVND (reference sequence). V was trimmed by 5 bases and J by 1 base, leaving 9 bases between them. There are 13 residues in the CDR3. The chain's CDR3 is CASSRSDSYEQYF. CDR3 sequence (DNA): TGTGCCAGTAGTCGGTCAGATTCCTACGAGCAGTACTTC.

This clonotype occurred a few times. This chain joins TRBV6-5 and TRBJ2-3; TRBD2 agrees at 11 bases. Germline trimming cut 4 bases from V and 6 bases from J; bases unmatched to any gene: 9. The CDR3 is 16 amino acids. From germline, CDR1 is MNHEY and CDR2 SVGAGI. This CDR3 reads CASSSVLAGAEDTQYF. In nucleotides, the CDR3 is TGTGCCAGCAGTTCGGTACTAGCGGGAGCCGAGGATACGCAGTATTTT.

This clonotype came up a few times. The rearrangement uses TRBV11-2 and TRBJ2-5, with no clear D. The CDR3 totals 15 residues. Trimming stripped 2 bases from V and 5 bases from J, with 15 bases between. CDR1 is SGHAT, CDR2 FQNNGV, per germline. The CDR3 nucleotides are TGTGCCAGCAGCTTAAGGTTTAGTTTTACGGAGACCCAGTACTTC. Translation gives CASSLRFSFTETQYF.

The table lists this clonotype with many counts. The chain links TRBV12-3 or TRBV12-4 to TRBJ1-2; the D gene is possibly TRBD1 (6 bases). Deletions cut 5 bases from V and 8 bases from J, with 18 bases between. The CDR3 is made up of 14 amino acids. In DNA form, the CDR3 reads TGTGCCAGCAGTCCCCAGCACAGGGCATGGGGCTACACCTTC. It yields the protein CASSPQHRAWGYTF.

The J gene is TRBJ1-2, the V gene TRBV20-1, with no clear D. The CDR3 is 14 residues long. The germline V gene has CDR1 DFQATT and CDR2 SNEGSKA (reference sequence). V was clipped by 2 bases and J by 4 bases, with 14 bases between them. CDR3 DNA: TGCAGTGCTAGAACGGGCGAGGGATCCTATGGCTACACCTTC. It encodes CSARTGEGSYGYTF.

Only a few counts were recorded for this clonotype. The chain combines TRBV29-1 with TRBJ2-7; D remains ambiguous. This CDR3 spans 10 amino acids. V lost 4 bases and J 6 bases, leaving 7 bases between the germline ends. CDR1 and CDR2 from the germline V gene are SQVTM and ANQGSEA. The CDR3 nucleotides read TGCAGCGTTGGACATGGCGAGCAGTACTTC. This translates into CSVGHGEQYF.